This paragraph reports one T cell receptor beta chain. It lacks a known antigen. Base qualities are missing; no much larger clone stands one base away. Library method: the immunoSEQ multiplex PCR assay. For the multiplex PCR, a mixture combining 60 forward primers for TCR Vbeta segments and 13 reverse primers for TCR Jbeta segments was used. Amplification of the CDR3 region of rearranged TCR beta genes was performed with a multiplex PCR assay on genomic DNA. The amplified TCR beta libraries were sequenced on the Illumina HiSeq System as 87-base-pair reads. In the original analysis: A later analysis tallied roughly 78 million unique TCR beta chains across the 700 or so repertoires, and about 12 million of those chains were shared by two or more donors. Raw reads were error-corrected and collapsed into unique sequences by a nearest-neighbor algorithm in which closely related sequences were merged to remove PCR and sequencing errors. V, D and J gene segments were assigned by aligning CDR3 sequences to IMGT reference sequences. For a sequence to be retained, a match of at least six nucleotides to both a V gene segment and a J gene segment was required. Rearrangements were classified as productive when the CDR3 lacked stop codons and remained in frame with V and J, and all other rearrangements were classified as non-productive. Following IMGT convention, CDR3 was defined as the stretch from the second conserved V-encoded cysteine up to the conserved J-encoded phenylalanine. Sequences without an unambiguous match to a single V gene segment were excluded from the earlier analysis of a few hundred of the donors. In an earlier analysis of 450 to 700 of the donors, V segments were called functional above 56.7% productive rearrangements and were called segregating when the between-donor standard deviation exceeded 5%. To diagnose cytomegalovirus status from the catalog of TCR beta chain sequences, a statistical classification framework was built. A later analysis assigned V and J genes by comparing TCR nucleotide sequences with IMGT/GENE-DB human TR gene sequences. A later analysis assigned CDR3 sequences and most-parsimonious VDJ recombination scenarios with the TCRdist pipeline. A later analysis defined each TCR beta chain by its CDR3 amino acid sequence plus V-gene family, and excluded reads lacking a unique V-gene family. In a later analysis, 450 to 600 highly shared, low-generation-probability nucleotide sequences were removed to address suspected cross-contamination and a sequencing artifact. A later analysis calculated a clonal expansion index for each public chain from normalized within-repertoire ranks of inferred template counts. In a later analysis, generation probabilities were computed with a VDJ recombination model fitted to out-of-frame rearrangements, and the resulting probabilities were checked against IGoR. In a later analysis, hypergeometric tests were used to score TCR-TCR, TCR-HLA and TCR-CMV co-occurrence, with a repertoire-size bias correction applied to TCR pairs. A later analysis estimated false discovery rates by permuting HLA or CMV assignments 20 times. In a later analysis, co-occurring TCRs were grouped with DBSCAN, and TCRdist sequence similarity was added when clustering was performed within HLA-allele-positive subsets. For co-occurrence clustering, repertoires with fewer than 30,000 or more than 120,000 public chains were excluded, along with roughly 5 repertoires with anomalous nucleotide sharing. The table was pulled from immuneACCESS by TCRdb, which kept in-frame rearrangements only. Such tables lose some clones; where checked, under half of the loss comes from unresolved V genes, and the rest has no known cause. That table gives V, J and clone size, and the DNA gave D and trimming. The sample table shows 150,000 to 200,000 clones, and roughly three quarters are seen once. Around 1.6% of the sample goes to the ten largest clones.

This record belongs to a study of cytomegalovirus exposure and HLA in healthy donors (dated by TCRdb to about 2017). General notes on the study: An earlier analysis of some 600 of the donors reported approximately 280 Gb of sequence data and about 120 million unique TCR beta sequences obtained from about 179 million T cells. Approximately 310 gigabases of sequencing data and 80 million or so unique TCR sequences were included in an early release covering several hundred HLA-typed donors. Among the roughly 400 genotyped donors, 81% belonged to the genetic ancestry cluster associated with self-reported Caucasian donors. The study aimed to test whether cataloging public T cell receptors could reveal signatures of past pathogen exposure. The study used immunosequencing to profile the T cell repertoires of 670 or so subjects and linked those repertoires to cytomegalovirus serostatus. A separate validation cohort of roughly 130 different subjects was used in addition to the approximately 700-subject first cohort. High-throughput TCR immunosequencing, statistical association of individual TCRs with disease status, and machine learning were combined to predict cytomegalovirus infection status. In a later analysis, previously published TCR beta repertoires from several hundred donors were re-analyzed and high-resolution HLA genotyping was added so that TCR occurrence patterns could be studied. The later analysis used no new phenotypic data to find candidate immune exposures, relying instead on TCR beta sequences and their occurrence across donors. To decide whether each TCR beta V gene segment behaved as functional or pseudogenic, an earlier analysis of several hundred of the donors relied on high-throughput TCR beta sequencing. Donor age, sex, ethnicity and CMV serostatus were compiled alongside the repertoire data. A later genetic analysis used genome-wide SNP genotypes for about 60% of the roughly 700 donors, treating that subset as a discovery cohort. All discovery cohort repertoires had been generated using a single sequencing platform. Both class I and class II loci were covered by HLA typing, at four-digit resolution. The number of typed donors differed by locus: roughly 629-640 for A, B, C, DRB1 and DQB1; some 540 for DQA1; over 600 for DPA1; and some 450 for DPB1. About five DR-DQ haplotypes were handled as single units for association and clustering because linkage in the cohort was strong. Across under 500 genotyped donors of the cohort, an average of approximately 220,000 unique TCR beta nucleotide sequences per donor were sequenced, and roughly 20% of those sequences were non-productive.

On the study overall, not on this receptor specifically: Cytomegalovirus status was reported to be diagnosed by the classifier with high specificity and sensitivity in both the original and validation cohorts. A further reported finding was that TCR beta sequences accurately predicted the HLA-A and HLA-B alleles for most subjects in the first cohort. Compared with the approximately 600-donor mean, donors in an Asian-associated ancestry cluster had fewer N-insertions in productive TCRs, according to a later genetic analysis. The presence/absence analyses assumed that sequencing depth was roughly uniform across donors, and that assumption may not be true. Most TCR sequences were observed very rarely across donors, whereas some public TCRs were present in many individuals. A later analysis reported that several top co-occurrence clusters appeared linked to parvovirus B19, influenza, CMV and Epstein-Barr virus. According to the authors, the approach could potentially be generalized to other disease states and immunological phenotypes. Because HLA typing was missing for some donors at each locus, association tests included only the typed subset. Three of the identified cytomegalovirus-associated TCR beta chains were confirmed in vitro to be specific for cytomegalovirus antigens. Immune exposure information for the cohort was limited to CMV serostatus. In a later genetic analysis, a missense DCLRE1C variant was associated with V-gene and J-gene trimming of TCR beta chains, and the association was replicated in an independent cohort. In a later analysis, HLA-associated TCR beta chains were found to be more clonally expanded and to have lower generation probabilities than equally common non-associated chains. Most CMV-associated TCR beta chains appeared to be HLA-restricted in a later analysis, and the HLA associations seemed to be driven largely by CMV exposure. Because counts were too low, seventeen rarely observed V segments, including chromosome 9 orphons, were excluded from the earlier analysis of several hundred of the donors. Linkage disequilibrium might explain the correlated functional status among segregating V segments, but an unknown experimental factor could not be ruled out. Strong co-occurrence of HLA alleles, especially DR and DQ, made assigning TCR associations to individual alleles difficult. A later analysis associated about 17,000 TCR beta sequences with specific HLA alleles at a false discovery rate of 0.05. The 87-base-pair reads could not distinguish some IMGT-functional V segments, including TRBV6-2 and TRBV6-3, so those segments were excluded. In the study, around 160 TCR beta chains were listed as associated with cytomegalovirus. A cluster of highly shared sequence variants was judged likely to be a technical artifact of the sequencing pipeline. The cohort was sequenced for TCR beta chains only, and without alpha or paired-chain data the features that could be detected were limited. A later analysis found that TCR association rates varied across HLA loci, with DRB1 alleles showing the most associated TCRs and HLA-C alleles the fewest. In an earlier analysis of some 500 of the donors, most TCR beta V segments appeared in productive rearrangements about 90% or about 30% of the time, broadly matching IMGT annotations.

The cohort was made up of approximately 700 healthy bone marrow donors. Cohort members were all nominally healthy when sampled, although unrecorded immune exposures were likely present. The donor tested CMV seronegative, placing the donor among the 352 seronegative members of the cohort. A peripheral blood sample was collected from each donor, and TCR beta sequencing was performed on peripheral blood mononuclear cells. The Qiagen DNeasy Blood Extraction Kit was used to extract genomic DNA from the blood cell samples. Unmatched junction bases come to 6, with V trimmed by 8 bases and J by 5 bases. CDR1 and CDR2 are read off the germline V gene (reference sequence) as MNHEY and SMNVEV. The CDR3 numbers 13 residues from cysteine through phenylalanine. This entry keeps only the CDR3 DNA: 39 bases, framed from base 1.

The sequence joins TRBV27 to TRBJ2-1; 7 bases in the middle match TRBD1. The sample comprised PBMCs. This sequence was found in a woman in her 50s in good health and CMV-seronegative. The DNA sequence is as follows: TGTGCCAGCGGATTCACAGGGGACAATGAGCAGTTCTTC. This is translated as CASGFTGDNEQFF.